This is a list of T cell receptor beta chains from one sample in a study of immune characterization of retroperitoneal liposarcoma. Via MiXCR, TCRdb re-called the PCR reads, giving one row per CDR3 protein. The table includes approximately 9,000 distinct CDR3 sequences, 25% to 30% detected once. Sequences were obtained from tumor tissue. These receptors were obtained from a male donor with retroperitoneal liposarcoma. The CDR3 runs from the conserved cysteine through the conserved F or W. D genes are given only for firm matches. Rows give clone size only sometimes, using once, few, many, or a class for an expanded clone.

CDR3nt: TGTGCCAGCAGTGAGCCATCTAGCGGCTCCTACAATGAGCAGTACTTC; CDR3aa: CASSEPSSGSYNEQYF; d_gene: TRBD2; v_gene: TRBV6-1; j_gene: TRBJ2-7; len: 16; abundance: NA
CDR3nt: TGTGCCACCAGTGATGGGGGGGCTCGTTACAATGAGCAGTACTTC; CDR3aa: CATSDGGARYNEQYF; d_gene: NA; v_gene: TRBV24-1; j_gene: TRBJ2-7; len: 15; abundance: few
CDR3nt: TGTGCCAGCACCATAAACTACGAGCAGTTCTTC; CDR3aa: CASTINYEQFF; d_gene: NA; v_gene: TRBV6-1; j_gene: TRBJ2-1; len: 11; abundance: few
CDR3nt: TGTGCCAGCAGTTACTCTACTCGGGAACCCACAGATACGCAGTATTTT; CDR3aa: CASSYSTREPTDTQYF; d_gene: NA; v_gene: TRBV6-6; j_gene: TRBJ2-3; len: 16; abundance: NA
CDR3nt: TGTGCCAGCAGCACGGGGACAGGGGCAGATACGCAGTATTTT; CDR3aa: CASSTGTGADTQYF; d_gene: TRBD1; v_gene: TRBV6-1; j_gene: TRBJ2-3; len: 14; abundance: NA
CDR3nt: TGTGCCAGTACGGAGTTTTTCACCGGGGAGCTGTTTTTT; CDR3aa: CASTEFFTGELFF; d_gene: NA; v_gene: TRBV19; j_gene: TRBJ2-2; len: 13; abundance: NA
CDR3nt: TGCGCCAGCAGCCAGGGACAGCACCTGGAGACCCAGTACTTC; CDR3aa: CASSQGQHLETQYF; d_gene: TRBD1; v_gene: TRBV4-1; j_gene: TRBJ2-5; len: 14; abundance: few
CDR3nt: TGTGCCAGCAGCTCCAGGGACACTGAAGCTTTCTTT; CDR3aa: CASSSRDTEAFF; d_gene: NA; v_gene: TRBV7-6; j_gene: TRBJ1-1; len: 12; abundance: few
CDR3nt: TGTGCCAGCAGTATCAACAGGAATTCACCCCTCCACTTT; CDR3aa: CASSINRNSPLHF; d_gene: NA; v_gene: TRBV28; j_gene: TRBJ1-6; len: 13; abundance: few
CDR3nt: TGTGCCAGCAGCCTCACAGGGGCTGCAAATCAGCCCCAGCATTTT; CDR3aa: CASSLTGAANQPQHF; d_gene: TRBD1; v_gene: TRBV6-5; j_gene: TRBJ1-5; len: 15; abundance: NA
CDR3nt: TGTGCCAGCAGTGCCCGGGACAGCTTCTCCTACGAGCAGTACTTC; CDR3aa: CASSARDSFSYEQYF; d_gene: TRBD1; v_gene: TRBV27; j_gene: TRBJ2-7; len: 15; abundance: NA
CDR3nt: TGTGCCAGCAGTGTGGGGGCCGGGTTGTACGTCCTGACTTTC; CDR3aa: CASSVGAGLYVLTF; d_gene: NA; v_gene: TRBV28; j_gene: TRBJ2-6; len: 14; abundance: few
CDR3nt: TGTGCCAGCCGTACCCCGTTTCTTAGTAAGGGGGGGGGAAAAAACATTCAGTACTTC; CDR3aa: CASRTPFLSKGGGKNIQYF; d_gene: NA; v_gene: TRBV12-3/TRBV12-4; j_gene: TRBJ2-4; len: 19; abundance: once
CDR3nt: TGTGCCAGCAGTTCCCCGGAGACCTACAATGAGCAGTTCTTC; CDR3aa: CASSSPETYNEQFF; d_gene: NA; v_gene: TRBV12-3/TRBV12-4; j_gene: TRBJ2-1; len: 14; abundance: NA
CDR3nt: TGTGCCAGCAGTGAAGTGTCCTACGAGCAGTTCTTC; CDR3aa: CASSEVSYEQFF; d_gene: NA; v_gene: TRBV6-1; j_gene: TRBJ2-1; len: 12; abundance: medium-sized
CDR3nt: TGTGCCAGCAGTTTTAGCGGACTCTCGGGACTAAATGAGCAGTTCTTC; CDR3aa: CASSFSGLSGLNEQFF; d_gene: TRBD2; v_gene: TRBV12-3/TRBV12-4; j_gene: TRBJ2-1; len: 16; abundance: NA
CDR3nt: TGCGCCAGCAGTGAAAAAGAGACCCAGTTCTTC; CDR3aa: CASSEKETQFF; d_gene: NA; v_gene: TRBV10-2; j_gene: TRBJ2-1; len: 11; abundance: many
CDR3nt: TGTGCCAGCAGTATGCTAAGACAGGGCCGCAACTATGGCTACACCTTC; CDR3aa: CASSMLRQGRNYGYTF; d_gene: TRBD1; v_gene: TRBV6-1; j_gene: TRBJ1-2; len: 16; abundance: few
CDR3nt: TGTGCCAGCAGCCCGTTGCTTGGGTACGGTGAAAAACTGTTTTTT; CDR3aa: CASSPLLGYGEKLFF; d_gene: NA; v_gene: TRBV11-2; j_gene: TRBJ1-4; len: 15; abundance: NA
CDR3nt: TGTGCCAGCAGTTGGGGACTAGCGGGAAAGGGTACGCAGTATTTT; CDR3aa: CASSWGLAGKGTQYF; d_gene: TRBD2; v_gene: TRBV12-3/TRBV12-4; j_gene: TRBJ2-3; len: 15; abundance: NA
CDR3nt: TGTGCCAGCAGCTTAGACGGGACATCGGGGGCCACCGGGGAGCTGTTTTTT; CDR3aa: CASSLDGTSGATGELFF; d_gene: NA; v_gene: TRBV7-2; j_gene: TRBJ2-2; len: 17; abundance: medium-sized
CDR3nt: TGTGCCAGCGGCCAGGGGACAGGTCCCTACAATGAGCAGTTCTTC; CDR3aa: CASGQGTGPYNEQFF; d_gene: TRBD1; v_gene: TRBV7-6; j_gene: TRBJ2-1; len: 15; abundance: NA
CDR3nt: TGTGCCAGCAGCATCTTCGGGACCCACAATGAGCAGTTCTTC; CDR3aa: CASSIFGTHNEQFF; d_gene: NA; v_gene: TRBV7-2; j_gene: TRBJ2-1; len: 14; abundance: few
CDR3nt: TGTGCCAGCAGCTTAGATACAGGGAGGTTCAATGAGCAGTACTTC; CDR3aa: CASSLDTGRFNEQYF; d_gene: NA; v_gene: TRBV7-2; j_gene: TRBJ2-7; len: 15; abundance: few
CDR3nt: TGTGCCAGCAGTGAAGGGGACGTCTTAATGCGCACAGATACGCAGTATTTT; CDR3aa: CASSEGDVLMRTDTQYF; d_gene: NA; v_gene: TRBV6-1; j_gene: TRBJ2-3; len: 17; abundance: few
CDR3nt: TGTGCCAGCAGTTACCGGGCCCAGAGCTCCTACGAGCAGTACTTC; CDR3aa: CASSYRAQSSYEQYF; d_gene: NA; v_gene: TRBV7-9; j_gene: TRBJ2-7; len: 15; abundance: medium-sized